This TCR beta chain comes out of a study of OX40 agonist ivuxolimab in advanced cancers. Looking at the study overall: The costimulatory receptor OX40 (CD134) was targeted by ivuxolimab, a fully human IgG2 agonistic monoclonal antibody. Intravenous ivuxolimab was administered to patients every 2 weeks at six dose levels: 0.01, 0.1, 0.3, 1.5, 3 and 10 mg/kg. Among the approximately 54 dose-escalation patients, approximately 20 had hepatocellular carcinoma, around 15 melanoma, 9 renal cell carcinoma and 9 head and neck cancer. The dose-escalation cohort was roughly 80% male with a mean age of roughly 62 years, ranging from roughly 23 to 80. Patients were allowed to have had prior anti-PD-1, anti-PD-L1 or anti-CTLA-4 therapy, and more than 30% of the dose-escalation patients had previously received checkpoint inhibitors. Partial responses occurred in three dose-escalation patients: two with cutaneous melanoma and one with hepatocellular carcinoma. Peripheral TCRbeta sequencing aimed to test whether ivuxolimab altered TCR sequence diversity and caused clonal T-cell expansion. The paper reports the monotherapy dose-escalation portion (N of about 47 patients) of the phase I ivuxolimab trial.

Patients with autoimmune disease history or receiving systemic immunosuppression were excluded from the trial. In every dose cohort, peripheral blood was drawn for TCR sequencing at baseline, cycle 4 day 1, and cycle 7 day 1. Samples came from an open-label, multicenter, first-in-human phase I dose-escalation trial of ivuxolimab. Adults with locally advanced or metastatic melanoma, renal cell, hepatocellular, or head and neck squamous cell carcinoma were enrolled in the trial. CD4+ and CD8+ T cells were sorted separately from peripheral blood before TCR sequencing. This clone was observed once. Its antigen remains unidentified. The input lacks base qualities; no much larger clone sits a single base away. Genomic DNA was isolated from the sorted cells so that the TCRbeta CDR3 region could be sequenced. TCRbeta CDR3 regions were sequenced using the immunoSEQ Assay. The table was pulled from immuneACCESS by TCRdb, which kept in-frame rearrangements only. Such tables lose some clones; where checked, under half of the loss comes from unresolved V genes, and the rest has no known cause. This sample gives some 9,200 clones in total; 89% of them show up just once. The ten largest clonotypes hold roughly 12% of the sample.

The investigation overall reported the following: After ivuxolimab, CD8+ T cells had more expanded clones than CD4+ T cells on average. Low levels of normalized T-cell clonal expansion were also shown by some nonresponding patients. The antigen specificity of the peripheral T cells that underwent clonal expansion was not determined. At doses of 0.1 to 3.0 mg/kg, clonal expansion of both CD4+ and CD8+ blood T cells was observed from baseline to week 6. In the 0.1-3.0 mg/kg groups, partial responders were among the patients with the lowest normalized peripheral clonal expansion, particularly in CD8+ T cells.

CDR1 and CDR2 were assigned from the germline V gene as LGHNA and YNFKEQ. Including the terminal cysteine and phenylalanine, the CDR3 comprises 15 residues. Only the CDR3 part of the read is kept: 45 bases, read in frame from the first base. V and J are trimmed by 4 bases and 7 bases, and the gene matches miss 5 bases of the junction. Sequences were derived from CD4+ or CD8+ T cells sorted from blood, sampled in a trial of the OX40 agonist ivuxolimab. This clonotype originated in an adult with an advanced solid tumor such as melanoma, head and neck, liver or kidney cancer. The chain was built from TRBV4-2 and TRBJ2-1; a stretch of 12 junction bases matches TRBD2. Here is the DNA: TGTGCCAGCAGCCCAAGGACTAGCGGGAAAAATGAGCAGTTCTTC. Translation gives CASSPRTSGKNEQFF.